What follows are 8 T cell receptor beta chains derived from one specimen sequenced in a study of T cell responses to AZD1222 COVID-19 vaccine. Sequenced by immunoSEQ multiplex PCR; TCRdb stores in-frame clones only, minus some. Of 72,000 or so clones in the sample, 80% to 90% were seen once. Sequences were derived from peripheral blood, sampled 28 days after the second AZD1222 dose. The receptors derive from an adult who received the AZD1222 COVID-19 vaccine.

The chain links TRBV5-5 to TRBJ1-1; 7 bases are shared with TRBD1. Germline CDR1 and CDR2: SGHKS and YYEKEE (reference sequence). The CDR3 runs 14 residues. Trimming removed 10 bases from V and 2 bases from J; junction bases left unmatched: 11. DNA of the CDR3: TGTGCCTCAGAAATACGGGACAGAAACACTGAAGCTTTCTTT. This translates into CASEIRDRNTEAFF.

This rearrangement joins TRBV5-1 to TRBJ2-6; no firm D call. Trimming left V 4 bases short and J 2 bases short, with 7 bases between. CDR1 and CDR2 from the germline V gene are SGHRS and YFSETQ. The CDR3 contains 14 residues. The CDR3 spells CASSPVAGANVLTF. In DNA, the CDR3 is TGCGCCAGCAGCCCAGTTGCTGGGGCCAACGTCCTGACTTTC. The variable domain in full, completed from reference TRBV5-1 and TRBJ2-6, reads KAGVTQTPRYLIKTRGQQVTLSCSPISGHRSVSWYQQTPGQGLQFLFEYFSETQRNKGNFPGRFSGRQFSNSRSEMNVSTLELGDSALYLCASSPVAGANVLTFGAGSRLTVL.

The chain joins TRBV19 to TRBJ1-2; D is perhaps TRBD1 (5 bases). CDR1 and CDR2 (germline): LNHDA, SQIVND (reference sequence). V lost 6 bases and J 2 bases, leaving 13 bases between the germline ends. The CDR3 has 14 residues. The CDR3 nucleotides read TGTGCCAGTAGCCCCATGACAGAAAACTATGGCTACACCTTC. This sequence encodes CASSPMTENYGYTF.

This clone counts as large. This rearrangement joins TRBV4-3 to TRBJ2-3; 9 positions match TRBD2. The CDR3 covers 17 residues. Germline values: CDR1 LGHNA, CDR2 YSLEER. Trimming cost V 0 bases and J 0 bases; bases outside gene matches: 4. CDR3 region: CASSQDRTSGSTDTQYF. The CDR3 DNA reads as TGCGCCAGCAGCCAAGATCGCACTAGCGGGAGCACAGATACGCAGTATTTT.

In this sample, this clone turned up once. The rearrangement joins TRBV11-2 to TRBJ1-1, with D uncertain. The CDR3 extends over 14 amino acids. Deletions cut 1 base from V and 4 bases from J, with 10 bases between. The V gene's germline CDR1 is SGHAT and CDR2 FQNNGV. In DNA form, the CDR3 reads TGTGCCAGCAGCTTAGGGACCTGGGGCACTGAAGCTTTCTTT. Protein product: CASSLGTWGTEAFF.

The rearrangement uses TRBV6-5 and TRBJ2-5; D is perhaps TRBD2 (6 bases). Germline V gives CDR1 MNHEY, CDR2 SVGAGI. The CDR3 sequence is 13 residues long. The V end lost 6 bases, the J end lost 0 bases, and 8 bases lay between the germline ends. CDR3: CASRRDYQETQYF. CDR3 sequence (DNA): TGTGCCAGCAGACGGGACTACCAAGAGACCCAGTACTTC.

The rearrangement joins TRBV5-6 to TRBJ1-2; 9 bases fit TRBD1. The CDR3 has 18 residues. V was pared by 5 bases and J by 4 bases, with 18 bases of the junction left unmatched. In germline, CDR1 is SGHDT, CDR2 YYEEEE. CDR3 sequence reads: CASRRELDRGSSSYGYTF. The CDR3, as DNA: TGTGCCAGCAGACGCGAATTGGACAGGGGATCTTCAAGCTATGGCTACACCTTC.

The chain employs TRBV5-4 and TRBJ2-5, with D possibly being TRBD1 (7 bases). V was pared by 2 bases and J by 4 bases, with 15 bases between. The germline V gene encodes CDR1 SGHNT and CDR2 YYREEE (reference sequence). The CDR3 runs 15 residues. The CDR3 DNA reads TGTGCCAGCAGCTTAATTCCCCAGGGGGGAGAGACCCAGTACTTC. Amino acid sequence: CASSLIPQGGETQYF.